This T cell receptor beta chain emerged from a study of identical twins. Whole-study findings and limits: Within beta out-of-frame sequences, the excess sharing observed between twins was weaker.

For this clonotype: The antigen remains undetermined.

This CDR3 has 21 amino acids. The V and J ends lost 0 bases and 0 bases, in that order; junction bases with no gene match: 17. Germline V gene data show CDR1 as LGHDT and CDR2 as YNNKEL (reference sequence). cDNA carried unique molecular identifiers, and a universal primer site was added by template switching. TCRdb redid the calling of the 5' RACE reads with MiXCR, one entry per CDR3 protein. The table has 1.5 million to 2 million distinct CDR3 sequences, roughly a third seen once; the top ten hold less than 0.35%. The V call is TRBV3-1, the J call TRBJ1-5, with 7 bases identical to TRBD1. This TCR was sampled from a newborn girl in good health. Material: cord blood. The CDR3 is CASSQDPRGDSRYYSNQPQHF. The CDR3 DNA reads TGTGCCAGCAGCCAAGATCCAAGGGGGGACAGTCGTTATTATAGCAATCAGCCCCAGCATTTT.